The rows below give T cell receptor beta chains drawn from one sample of a study of blood T cells in healthy people across ages. A single record per CDR3 protein comes from TCRdb applying MiXCR to the 5' RACE reads. The sample lists 1.5 million to 2 million distinct CDR3 sequences, 30% to 35% occurring once. Source material: blood. The origin of the receptors is a woman aged 25 to 45 in good health. CDR3s include the opening cysteine and the closing phenylalanine or tryptophan. D genes are given only for firm matches. Rows give clone size only sometimes, using once, few, many, or a class for an expanded clone.

d_call	v_call	clone_size	j_call	cdr3_aa	cdr3_nt
TRBD2	TRBV27	few	TRBJ2-5	CASSLLTSGSFLSNEQYF	TGTGCCAGCAGTTTATTGACTAGCGGGAGTTTCCTAAGCAATGAGCAGTACTTC
.	TRBV5-1	.	TRBJ2-5	CASSLWSRVNQETQYF	TGCGCCAGCAGCTTATGGTCCAGGGTTAACCAAGAGACCCAGTACTTC
TRBD2	TRBV5-1	.	TRBJ2-1	CASSDLLAGVVNEQFF	TGCGCCAGCAGCGACCTACTAGCGGGGGTGGTGAATGAGCAGTTCTTC
.	TRBV7-2	few	TRBJ2-1	CASSLVVLGNEQFF	TGTGCCAGCAGCTTAGTTGTACTAGGCAATGAGCAGTTCTTC
.	TRBV21-1	once	TRBJ1-1	CASSSQGQGMNTEAFF	TGTGCCAGCAGCTCCCAGGGACAGGGAATGAACACTGAAGCTTTCTTT
TRBD2	TRBV7-9	.	TRBJ2-7	CASSSPPTSGRYGQYF	TGTGCCAGCAGTTCCCCCCCGACTAGCGGGAGGTACGGGCAGTACTTC
TRBD1	TRBV3-1	.	TRBJ2-1	CASSQDPSGTGGLNEQFF	TGTGCCAGCAGCCAAGATCCCTCCGGGACAGGGGGTCTCAATGAGCAGTTCTTC
TRBD2	TRBV30	.	TRBJ2-1	CAWRLAGVVSEQFF	TGTGCCTGGAGGCTAGCGGGGGTTGTTTCTGAGCAGTTCTTC
TRBD1	TRBV20-1	.	TRBJ1-5	CSVRQGVNQPQHF	TGCAGTGTTAGACAGGGAGTCAATCAGCCCCAGCATTTT
TRBD1	TRBV5-1	many	TRBJ2-7	CASSGGQGVYEQYF	TGCGCCAGCAGCGGGGGACAGGGGGTCTACGAGCAGTACTTC
TRBD1	TRBV6-6	few	TRBJ2-1	CASNNDRGDEQFF	TGTGCCAGCAACAATGACAGGGGCGATGAGCAGTTCTTC
TRBD2	TRBV3-1	.	TRBJ2-7	CASSQEPSGGFLAVKQYF	TGTGCCAGCAGCCAAGAACCCAGCGGGGGGTTTTTGGCCGTGAAACAGTACTTC
.	TRBV9	.	TRBJ2-3	CASSVGGGGLSTDTQYF	TGTGCCAGCAGCGTCGGAGGTGGGGGACTTAGCACAGATACGCAGTATTTT
.	TRBV9	.	TRBJ1-2	CAGSVGQPRGAYGYTF	TGTGCCGGCAGCGTAGGTCAACCTAGGGGAGCCTATGGCTACACCTTC
.	TRBV5-1	few	TRBJ1-1	CASSLGVDWIVNTEAFF	TGCGCCAGCAGCTTGGGGGTCGACTGGATTGTGAACACTGAAGCTTTCTTT
TRBD1	TRBV20-1	many	TRBJ2-3	CSAGYDRGRRTDTQYF	TGCAGTGCTGGCTACGACAGGGGGCGTAGGACAGATACGCAGTATTTT
.	TRBV5-6	.	TRBJ2-1	CASRSQRNEQFF	TGTGCCAGCAGGTCCCAGCGGAATGAGCAGTTCTTC
.	TRBV20-1	.	TRBJ2-3	CSASSSGLLGTTDTQYF	TGCAGTGCTAGCAGCTCGGGGTTACTAGGAACGACAGATACGCAGTATTTT
TRBD2	TRBV27	.	TRBJ2-7	CASTPSGRANYEQYF	TGTGCCAGTACCCCTAGCGGGAGGGCAAACTACGAGCAGTACTTC
.	TRBV20-1	.	TRBJ2-3	CSARRMGSTQYF	TGCAGTGCTAGGAGGATGGGCTCTACGCAGTATTTT
.	TRBV12-3/TRBV12-4	.	TRBJ2-1	CASSFKRGGYNEQFF	TGTGCCAGCAGTTTTAAACGGGGAGGTTACAATGAGCAGTTCTTC
.	TRBV20-1	few	TRBJ2-4	CSARRRQLEAKNIQYF	TGCAGTGCTCGGCGCAGACAGCTGGAGGCCAAAAACATTCAGTACTTC
TRBD2	TRBV30	.	TRBJ2-7	CAWSSGLARRVEQYF	TGTGCCTGGAGTTCAGGACTAGCCCGACGGGTCGAGCAGTACTTC
.	TRBV7-2	many	TRBJ2-1	CASSSTVSSYNEQFF	TGTGCCAGCAGCTCGACTGTAAGCTCCTACAATGAGCAGTTCTTC
.	TRBV12-3/TRBV12-4	.	TRBJ1-1	CASTLSMNTEAFF	TGTGCCAGCACACTTTCGATGAACACTGAAGCTTTCTTT
TRBD2	TRBV7-9	.	TRBJ2-5	CASSLDPPRLAAGETQYF	TGTGCCAGCAGCTTAGACCCGCCTCGACTAGCGGCGGGGGAGACCCAGTACTTC
.	TRBV7-8	.	TRBJ2-5	CASRKSAGLVGETQYF	TGTGCCAGCAGAAAGAGCGCGGGGTTAGTAGGGGAGACCCAGTACTTC
.	TRBV14	few	TRBJ1-1	CASSHMDNMNTEAFF	TGTGCCAGCAGCCACATGGACAACATGAACACTGAAGCTTTCTTT
TRBD1	TRBV11-2	.	TRBJ2-4	CASSLGRQGEEQYF	TGTGCCAGCAGCTTGGGCCGACAGGGGGAAGAGCAGTACTTC
.	TRBV7-6	few	TRBJ2-5	CASSLAYAETQYF	TGTGCCAGCAGCTTAGCGTATGCTGAGACCCAGTACTTC
TRBD2	TRBV7-9	.	TRBJ2-3	CASSPLPTSVTDTQYF	TGTGCCAGCAGCCCCCTCCCGACTAGCGTAACAGATACGCAGTATTTT
.	TRBV12-3/TRBV12-4	.	TRBJ1-2	CASYSSALEGGYTF	TGTGCCAGTTACTCATCCGCCTTAGAGGGCGGCTACACCTTC
.	TRBV7-8	.	TRBJ2-7	CASSGLRASERYF	TGTGCCAGCAGCGGCCTGAGGGCGTCCGAGCGGTACTTC
TRBD2	TRBV15	.	TRBJ2-7	CATSRDLAGGRIEQYF	TGTGCCACCAGCAGAGATTTGGCGGGAGGAAGGATCGAGCAGTACTTC
.	TRBV20-1	few	TRBJ1-2	CSARDLGESGYTF	TGCAGTGCTAGAGATCTGGGGGAGTCTGGCTACACCTTC
TRBD2	TRBV7-9	once	TRBJ2-7	CVSSYPETSVYEQYF	TGTGTCAGCAGCTATCCGGAGACTAGCGTCTACGAGCAGTACTTC
TRBD2	TRBV5-4	.	TRBJ2-3	CASSWPRAGGRTDTQYF	TGTGCCAGCAGCTGGCCTCGGGCGGGGGGCCGCACAGATACGCAGTATTTT
TRBD2	TRBV3-1	.	TRBJ2-5	CASSQASGEWETQYF	TGTGCCAGCAGCCAGGCTAGCGGGGAGTGGGAGACCCAGTACTTC
TRBD2	TRBV30	few	TRBJ2-3	CAWKGGGDTQYF	TGTGCCTGGAAGGGCGGGGGAGATACGCAGTATTTT
.	TRBV5-1	few	TRBJ2-2	CASSLDGRGVTGELFF	TGCGCCAGCAGCTTGGATGGCAGGGGAGTCACCGGGGAGCTGTTTTTT
TRBD1	TRBV6-1	.	TRBJ2-1	CASSDRDRSSASSYNEQFF	TGTGCCAGCAGTGACAGGGACAGGTCGTCCGCTAGCTCCTACAATGAGCAGTTCTTC
.	TRBV20-1	few	TRBJ2-1	CSAITGRTLYNEQFF	TGCAGTGCCATCACGGGACGGACTCTCTACAATGAGCAGTTCTTC